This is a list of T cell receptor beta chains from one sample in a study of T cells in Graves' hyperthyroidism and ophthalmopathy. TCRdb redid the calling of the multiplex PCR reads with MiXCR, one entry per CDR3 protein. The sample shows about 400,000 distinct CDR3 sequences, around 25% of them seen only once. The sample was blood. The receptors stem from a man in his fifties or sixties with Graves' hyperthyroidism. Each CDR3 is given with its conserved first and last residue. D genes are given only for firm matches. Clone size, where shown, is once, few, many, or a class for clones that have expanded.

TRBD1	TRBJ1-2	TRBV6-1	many	CASEEDRGPYNYGYTF	TGTGCCAGCGAAGAAGACAGGGGGCCTTATAACTATGGCTACACCTTC
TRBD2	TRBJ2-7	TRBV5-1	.	CASSGASGGYEQYF	TGCGCCAGCAGCGGGGCTAGCGGCGGCTACGAGCAGTACTTC
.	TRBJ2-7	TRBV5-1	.	CASSPEGSQFREQYF	TGCGCCAGCAGCCCAGAGGGGAGTCAGTTTCGCGAGCAGTACTTC
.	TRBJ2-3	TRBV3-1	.	CASSQERLPYGADTQYF	TGTGCCAGCAGCCAAGAGCGACTACCCTACGGGGCAGATACGCAGTATTTT
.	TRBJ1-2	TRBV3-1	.	CASSRRDSPSGYTF	TGTGCCAGCAGCCGACGGGACTCTCCTAGCGGCTACACCTTC
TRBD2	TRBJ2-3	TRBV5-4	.	CASSQGVGIAGGGDTQYF	TGTGCCAGCAGTCAGGGCGTCGGAATAGCGGGAGGTGGAGATACGCAGTATTTT
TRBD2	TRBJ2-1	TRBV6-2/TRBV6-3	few	CASSYSGLAKQSYNEQFF	TGTGCCAGCAGTTACTCCGGACTAGCAAAACAGTCCTACAATGAGCAGTTCTTC
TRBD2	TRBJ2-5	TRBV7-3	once	CASSLTFTSGRPQETQYF	TGTGCCAGCAGCTTAACGTTTACTAGCGGGAGGCCCCAAGAGACCCAGTACTTC
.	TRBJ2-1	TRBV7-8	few	CASSLAGGAGNEQFF	TGTGCCAGCAGCTTAGCAGGGGGCGCGGGGAATGAGCAGTTCTTC
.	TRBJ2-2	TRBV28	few	CASSYGMVGNTGELFF	TGTGCCAGCAGTTACGGAATGGTGGGGAACACCGGGGAGCTGTTTTTT
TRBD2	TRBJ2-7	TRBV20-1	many	CSVPRGGRAWEQYF	TGCAGTGTTCCTCGGGGCGGGAGGGCCTGGGAGCAGTACTTC
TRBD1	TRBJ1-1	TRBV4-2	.	CASSGRTGANTEAFF	TGTGCCAGCAGCGGTCGGACAGGGGCGAACACTGAAGCTTTCTTT
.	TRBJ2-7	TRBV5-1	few	CASSPVLGRGEQYF	TGCGCCAGCAGCCCGGTCTTAGGTCGGGGCGAGCAGTACTTC
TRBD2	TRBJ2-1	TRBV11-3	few	CASSSPSGKYNEQFF	TGTGCCAGCAGCTCCCCTAGCGGGAAATACAATGAGCAGTTCTTC
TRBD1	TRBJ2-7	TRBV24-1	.	CATSARTGIEQYF	TGTGCCACCAGTGCCAGGACAGGGATCGAGCAGTACTTC
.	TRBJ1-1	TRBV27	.	CASSLYPGTLGTEAFF	TGTGCCAGCAGTTTATATCCTGGGACACTAGGCACTGAAGCTTTCTTT
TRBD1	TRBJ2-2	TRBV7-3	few	CASSLSDRGTGELFF	TGTGCCAGCAGCTTATCAGACAGGGGAACCGGGGAGCTGTTTTTT
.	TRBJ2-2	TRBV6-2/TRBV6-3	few	CASREGLGTGELFF	TGTGCCAGCAGAGAGGGTTTGGGGACCGGGGAGCTGTTTTTT
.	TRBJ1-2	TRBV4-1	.	CASSQTGGNNYGYTF	TGCGCCAGCAGCCAGACAGGCGGTAATAACTATGGCTACACCTTC
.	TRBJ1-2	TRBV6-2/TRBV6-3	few	CASRRQTNYGYTF	TGTGCCAGCAGGAGACAAACTAACTATGGCTACACCTTC
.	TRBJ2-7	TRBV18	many	CASSPRGSSYEQYF	TGTGCCAGCTCACCACGGGGAAGCTCCTACGAGCAGTACTTC
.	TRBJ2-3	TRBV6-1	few	CASSEAGWGGTDTQYF	TGTGCCAGCAGTGAAGCTGGCTGGGGGGGCACAGATACGCAGTATTTT
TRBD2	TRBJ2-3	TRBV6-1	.	CASSDPAGGTDTQYF	TGTGCCAGCAGTGATCCGGCGGGGGGGACAGATACGCAGTATTTT
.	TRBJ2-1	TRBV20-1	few	CSAFGVSNEQFF	TGCAGTGCGTTTGGAGTCTCGAATGAGCAGTTCTTC
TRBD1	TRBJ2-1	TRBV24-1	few	CATSGRGGQGANEQFF	TGTGCCACCAGTGGCCGCGGTGGGCAGGGGGCGAATGAGCAGTTCTTC
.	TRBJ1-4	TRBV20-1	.	CSAREGGSTNEKLFF	TGCAGTGCTAGGGAGGGAGGGTCAACTAATGAAAAACTGTTTTTT
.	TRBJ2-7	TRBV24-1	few	CATSDPGQHEQYF	TGTGCCACCAGTGATCCGGGACAACACGAGCAGTACTTC